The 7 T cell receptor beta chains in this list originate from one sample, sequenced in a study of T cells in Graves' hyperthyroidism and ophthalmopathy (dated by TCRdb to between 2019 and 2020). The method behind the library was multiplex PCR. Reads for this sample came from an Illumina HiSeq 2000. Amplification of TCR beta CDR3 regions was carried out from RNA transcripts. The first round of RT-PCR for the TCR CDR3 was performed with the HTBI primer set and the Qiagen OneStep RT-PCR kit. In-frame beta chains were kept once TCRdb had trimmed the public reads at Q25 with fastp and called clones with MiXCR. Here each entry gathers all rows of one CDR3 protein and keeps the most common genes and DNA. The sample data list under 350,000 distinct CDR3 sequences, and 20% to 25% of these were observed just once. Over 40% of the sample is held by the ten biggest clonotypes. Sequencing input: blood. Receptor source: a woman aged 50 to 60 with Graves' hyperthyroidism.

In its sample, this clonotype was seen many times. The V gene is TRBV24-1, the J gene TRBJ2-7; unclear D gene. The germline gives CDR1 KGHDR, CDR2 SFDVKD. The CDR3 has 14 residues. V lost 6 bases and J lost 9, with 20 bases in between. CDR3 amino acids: CATSPVSTSSGQYF. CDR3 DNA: TGTGCCACCAGTCCGGTTTCTACGAGCTCGGGGCAGTACTTC.

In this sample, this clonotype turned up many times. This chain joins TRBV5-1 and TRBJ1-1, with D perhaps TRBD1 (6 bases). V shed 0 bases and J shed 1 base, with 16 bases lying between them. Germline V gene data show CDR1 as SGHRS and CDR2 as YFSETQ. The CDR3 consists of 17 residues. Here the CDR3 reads CASSLAVGAARNTEAFF. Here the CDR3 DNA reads TGCGCCAGCAGCTTGGCCGTGGGGGCAGCGCGGAACACTGAAGCTTTCTTT. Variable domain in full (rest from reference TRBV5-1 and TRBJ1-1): KAGVTQTPRYLIKTRGQQVTLSCSPISGHRSVSWYQQTPGQGLQFLFEYFSETQRNKGNFPGRFSGRQFSNSRSEMNVSTLELGDSALYLCASSLAVGAARNTEAFFGQGTRLTVV.

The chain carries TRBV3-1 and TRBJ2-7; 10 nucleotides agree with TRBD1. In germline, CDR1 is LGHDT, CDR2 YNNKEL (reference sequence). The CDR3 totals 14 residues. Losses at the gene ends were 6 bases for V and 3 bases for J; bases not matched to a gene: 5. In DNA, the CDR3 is TGTGCCAGCAGAGGAAGGGACAGGGGCTACGAGCAGTACTTC. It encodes CASRGRDRGYEQYF.

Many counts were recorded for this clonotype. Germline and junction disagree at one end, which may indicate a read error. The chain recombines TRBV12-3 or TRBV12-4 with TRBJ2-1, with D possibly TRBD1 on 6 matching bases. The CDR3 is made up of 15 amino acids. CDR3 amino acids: CASNKGDSSYNGQFF. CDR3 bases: TGTGCCAGCAATAAGGGGGATAGCTCCTACAATGGGCAGTTCTTC.

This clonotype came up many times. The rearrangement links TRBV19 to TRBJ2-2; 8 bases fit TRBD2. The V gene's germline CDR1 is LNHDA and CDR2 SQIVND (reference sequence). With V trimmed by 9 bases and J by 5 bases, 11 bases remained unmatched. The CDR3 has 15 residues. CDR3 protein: CASLLSGRATGELFF. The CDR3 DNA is TGTGCCAGCTTACTCAGCGGGAGAGCTACCGGGGAGCTGTTTTTT.

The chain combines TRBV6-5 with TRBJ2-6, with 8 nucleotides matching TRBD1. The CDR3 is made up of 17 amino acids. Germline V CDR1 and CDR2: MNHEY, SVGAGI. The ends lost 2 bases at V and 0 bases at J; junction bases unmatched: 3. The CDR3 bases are TGTGCCAGCAGTTACGGGCAGGGGGCCTCTGGGGCCAACGTCCTGACTTTC. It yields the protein CASSYGQGASGANVLTF.

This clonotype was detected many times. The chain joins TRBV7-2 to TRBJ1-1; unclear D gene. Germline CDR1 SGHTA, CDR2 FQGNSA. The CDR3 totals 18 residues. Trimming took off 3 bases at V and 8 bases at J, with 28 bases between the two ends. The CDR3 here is CASSFRSADKKGGREAFF. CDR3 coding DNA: TGTGCCAGCAGCTTTCGGTCCGCCGATAAGAAAGGAGGGCGGGAAGCTTTCTTT.